Presented here are 6 T cell receptor beta chains from one specimen sequenced in a study of blood T cell repertoires in COVID-19. Here immunoSEQ multiplex PCR was the method, and the copy in TCRdb shows in-frame clones only, minus some. The sample shows about 150,000 clones, about 83% of them seen only once. The source material was peripheral blood. These receptor sequences come from a woman older than 75 with COVID-19, enrolled during active disease.

The V and J genes are TRBV7-2 and TRBJ1-1; weak D call: TRBD1 (6 bases). Germline CDR1 is SGHTA and CDR2 is FQGNSA. V lost 5 bases and J lost 5, with 12 bases in between. The CDR3 covers 13 residues. CDR3 coding DNA: TGTGCCAGCAGCACACAGGGCGGGACTGAAGCTTTCTTT. It encodes CASSTQGGTEAFF.

J is TRBJ1-1 and V is TRBV11-2, with D tentatively TRBD1 (6 bases). Per the germline V gene, CDR1 is SGHAT and CDR2 is FQNNGV. Trimming left V 5 bases short and J 3 bases short, with 13 bases between. CDR3 length equals 14 residues. Written as DNA, the CDR3 is TGTGCCAGCAGCCGACAGGCAGGTCACACTGAAGCTTTCTTT. It yields the protein CASSRQAGHTEAFF. The variable domain in full, with the rest retrieved from reference TRBV11-2 and TRBJ1-1, is EAGVAQSPRYKIIEKRQSVAFWCNPISGHATLYWYQQILGQGPKLLIQFQNNGVVDDSQLPKDRFSAERLKGVDSTLKIQPAKLEDSAVYLCASSRQAGHTEAFFGQGTRLTVV.

The chain has TRBV5-5 and TRBJ1-3; D uncertain. The CDR3 totals 13 residues. CDR1 is SGHKS, CDR2 YYEKEE, per germline (reference sequence). Trimming pared 4 bases from V and 0 bases from J, leaving 5 bases between. The CDR3 DNA reads as TGTGCCAGCAGCATAATCTCTGGAAACACCATATATTTT. This codes for CASSIISGNTIYF.

Concerning this clone: Other DNA sequences in this sample translate to the same CDR3. The chain is built from TRBV9 and TRBJ2-6; the D gene is possibly TRBD2 (7 bases). Trimming stripped 3 bases from V and 2 bases from J, with 12 bases between. The germline V gene encodes CDR1 SGDLS and CDR2 YYNGEE. The CDR3 is made up of 16 amino acids. The CDR3 spells CASSELRGPGANVLTF. In DNA form, the CDR3 reads TGTGCCAGCAGCGAACTGCGGGGGCCTGGGGCCAACGTCCTGACTTTC.

The chain recombines TRBV4-2 with TRBJ1-1; a possible D gene is TRBD1 (5 bases). V lost 0 bases to trimming and J lost 3 bases, with 8 bases between them. The CDR3 runs to 14 residues. CDR1 is LGHNA, CDR2 YNFKEQ, per germline. CDR3 coding DNA: TGTGCCAGCAGCCAAGAGGAGGGGTACACTGAAGCTTTCTTT. It translates to CASSQEEGYTEAFF.

J is TRBJ2-3 and V is TRBV5-1; 9 bases align to TRBD1. CDR3 length: 14 amino acids. CDR1 is SGHRS and CDR2 is YFSETQ in the germline V gene. V was pared by 4 bases and J by 8 bases, with 8 bases of the junction left unmatched. The CDR3 spells CASSVDRGPGTQYF. The CDR3 region has the DNA TGCGCCAGCAGCGTGGACAGGGGCCCGGGTACGCAGTATTTT.